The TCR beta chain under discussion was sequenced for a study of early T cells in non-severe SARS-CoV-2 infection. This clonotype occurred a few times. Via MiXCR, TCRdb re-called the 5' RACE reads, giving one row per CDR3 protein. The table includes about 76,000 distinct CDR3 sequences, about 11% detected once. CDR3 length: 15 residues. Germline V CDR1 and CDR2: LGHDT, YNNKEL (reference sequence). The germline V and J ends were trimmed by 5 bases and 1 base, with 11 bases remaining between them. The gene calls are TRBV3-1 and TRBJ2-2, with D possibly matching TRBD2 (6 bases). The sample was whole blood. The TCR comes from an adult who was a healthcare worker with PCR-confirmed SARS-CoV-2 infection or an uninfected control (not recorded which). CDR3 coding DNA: TGTGCCAGCAGCGCGGGGTGGAAGAACACCGGGGAGCTGTTTTTT. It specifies CASSAGWKNTGELFF.